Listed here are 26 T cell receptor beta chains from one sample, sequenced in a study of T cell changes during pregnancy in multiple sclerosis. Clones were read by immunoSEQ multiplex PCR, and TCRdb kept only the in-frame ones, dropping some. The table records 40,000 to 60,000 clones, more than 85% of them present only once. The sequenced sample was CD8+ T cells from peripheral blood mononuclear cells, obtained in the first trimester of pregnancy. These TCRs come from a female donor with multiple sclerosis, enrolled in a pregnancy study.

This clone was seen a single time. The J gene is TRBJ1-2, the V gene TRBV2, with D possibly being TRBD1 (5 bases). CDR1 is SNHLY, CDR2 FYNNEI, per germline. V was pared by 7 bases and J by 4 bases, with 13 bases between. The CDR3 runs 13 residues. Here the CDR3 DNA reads TGTGCCAGCACGGGTCAGGGCGTCTATGGCTACACCTTC. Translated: CASTGQGVYGYTF.

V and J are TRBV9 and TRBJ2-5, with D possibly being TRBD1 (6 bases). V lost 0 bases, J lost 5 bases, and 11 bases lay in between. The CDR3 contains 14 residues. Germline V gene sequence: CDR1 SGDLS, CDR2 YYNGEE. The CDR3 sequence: CASSVVDSFETQYF. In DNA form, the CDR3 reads TGTGCCAGCAGCGTAGTGGACAGCTTTGAGACCCAGTACTTC. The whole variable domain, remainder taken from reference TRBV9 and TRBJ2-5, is DSGVTQTPKHLITATGQRVTLRCSPRSGDLSVYWYQQSLDQGLQFLIQYYNGEERAKGNILERFSAQQFPDLHSELNLSSLELGDSALYFCASSVVDSFETQYFGPGTRLLVL.

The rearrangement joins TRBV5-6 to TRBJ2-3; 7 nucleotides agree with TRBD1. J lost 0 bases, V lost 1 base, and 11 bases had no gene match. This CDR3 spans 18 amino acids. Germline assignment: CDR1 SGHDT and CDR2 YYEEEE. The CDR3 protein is CASSLLGTERTSTDTQYF. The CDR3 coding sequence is TGTGCCAGCAGCTTGTTAGGGACAGAAAGGACTAGCACAGATACGCAGTATTTT.

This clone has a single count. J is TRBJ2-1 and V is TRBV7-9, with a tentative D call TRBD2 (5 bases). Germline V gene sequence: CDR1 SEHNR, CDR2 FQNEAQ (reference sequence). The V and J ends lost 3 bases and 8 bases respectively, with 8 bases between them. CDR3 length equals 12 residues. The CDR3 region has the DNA TGTGCCAGCAGCTTCACTAGTGATGAGCAGTTCTTC. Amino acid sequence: CASSFTSDEQFF.

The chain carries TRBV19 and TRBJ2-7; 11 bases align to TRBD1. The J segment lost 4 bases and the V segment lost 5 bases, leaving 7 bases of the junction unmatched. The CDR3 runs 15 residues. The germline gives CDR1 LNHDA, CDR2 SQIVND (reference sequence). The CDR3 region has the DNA TGTGCCAGTAGTTCTTCGGGACAGGGGGGATACGAGCAGTACTTC. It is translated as CASSSSGQGGYEQYF.

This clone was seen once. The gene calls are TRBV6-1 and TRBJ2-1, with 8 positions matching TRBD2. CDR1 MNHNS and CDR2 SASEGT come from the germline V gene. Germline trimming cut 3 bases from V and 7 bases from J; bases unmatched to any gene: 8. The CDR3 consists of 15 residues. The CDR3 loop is CASSDPSGFINEQFF. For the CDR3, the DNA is TGTGCCAGCAGTGATCCTAGCGGGTTTATAAATGAGCAGTTCTTC.

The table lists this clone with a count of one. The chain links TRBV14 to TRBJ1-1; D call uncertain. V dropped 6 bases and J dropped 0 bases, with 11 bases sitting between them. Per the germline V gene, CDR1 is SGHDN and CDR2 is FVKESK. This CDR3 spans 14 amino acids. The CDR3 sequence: CASRSERMNTEAFF. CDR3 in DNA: TGTGCCAGCAGATCGGAGAGAATGAACACTGAAGCTTTCTTT.

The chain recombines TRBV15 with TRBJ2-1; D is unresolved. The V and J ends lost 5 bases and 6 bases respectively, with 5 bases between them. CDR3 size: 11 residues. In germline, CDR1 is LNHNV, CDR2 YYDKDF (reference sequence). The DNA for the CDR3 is TGTGCCACCAGCTGGAGCAATGAGCAGTTCTTC. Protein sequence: CATSWSNEQFF.

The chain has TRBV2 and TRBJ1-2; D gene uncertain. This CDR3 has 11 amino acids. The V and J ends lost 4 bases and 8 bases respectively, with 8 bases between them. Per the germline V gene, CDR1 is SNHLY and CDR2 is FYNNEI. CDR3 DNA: TGTGCCAGCAGTGCTCGAGGGGGCTACACCTTC. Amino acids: CASSARGGYTF.

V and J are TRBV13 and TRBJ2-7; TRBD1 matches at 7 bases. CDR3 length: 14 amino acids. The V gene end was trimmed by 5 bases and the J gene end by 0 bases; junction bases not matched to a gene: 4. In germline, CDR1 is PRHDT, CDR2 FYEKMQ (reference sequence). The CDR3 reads CASSDRASSYEQYF. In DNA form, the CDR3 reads TGTGCCAGCAGCGACAGGGCAAGCTCCTACGAGCAGTACTTC. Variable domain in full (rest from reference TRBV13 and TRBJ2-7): AAGVIQSPRHLIKEKRETATLKCYPIPRHDTVYWYQQGPGQDPQFLISFYEKMQSDKGSIPDRFSAQQFSDYHSELNMSSLELGDSALYFCASSDRASSYEQYFGPGTRLTVT.

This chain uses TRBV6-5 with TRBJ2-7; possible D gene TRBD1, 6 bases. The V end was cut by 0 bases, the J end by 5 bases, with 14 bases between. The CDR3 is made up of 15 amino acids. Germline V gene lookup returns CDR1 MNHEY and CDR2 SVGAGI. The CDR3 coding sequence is TGTGCCAGCAGTTACTCACAATACAGGGAAGACGAGCAGTACTTC. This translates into CASSYSQYREDEQYF.

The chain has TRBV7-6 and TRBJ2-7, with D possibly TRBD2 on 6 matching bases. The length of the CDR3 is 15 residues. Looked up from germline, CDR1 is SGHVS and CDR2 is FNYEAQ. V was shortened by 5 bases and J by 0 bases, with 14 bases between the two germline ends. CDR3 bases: TGTGCCAGCAGCCTTAGCGGAAGTAGCTCCTACGAGCAGTACTTC. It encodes CASSLSGSSSYEQYF.

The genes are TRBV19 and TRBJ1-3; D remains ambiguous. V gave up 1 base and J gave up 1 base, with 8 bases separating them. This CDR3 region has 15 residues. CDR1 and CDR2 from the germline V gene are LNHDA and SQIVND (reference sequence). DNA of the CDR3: TGTGCCAGTAGTATAGTGGCGGGATCTGGAAACACCATATATTTT. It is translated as CASSIVAGSGNTIYF.

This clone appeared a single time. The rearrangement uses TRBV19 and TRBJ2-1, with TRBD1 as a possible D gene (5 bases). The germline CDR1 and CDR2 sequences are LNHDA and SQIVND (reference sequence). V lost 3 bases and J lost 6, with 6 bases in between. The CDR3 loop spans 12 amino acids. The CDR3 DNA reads TGTGCCAGTAGTATTCAGGGCAATGAGCAGTTCTTC. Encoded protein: CASSIQGNEQFF.

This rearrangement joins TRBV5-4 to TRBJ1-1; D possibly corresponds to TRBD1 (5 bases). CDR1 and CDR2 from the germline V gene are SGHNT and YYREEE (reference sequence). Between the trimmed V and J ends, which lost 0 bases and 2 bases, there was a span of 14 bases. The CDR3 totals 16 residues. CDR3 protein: CASSLVGAGYNTEAFF. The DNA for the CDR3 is TGTGCCAGCAGCTTGGTTGGGGCAGGGTACAACACTGAAGCTTTCTTT.

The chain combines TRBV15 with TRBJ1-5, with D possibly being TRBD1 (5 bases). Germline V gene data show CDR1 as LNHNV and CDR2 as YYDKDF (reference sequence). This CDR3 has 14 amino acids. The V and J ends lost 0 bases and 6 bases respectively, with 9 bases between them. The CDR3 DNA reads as TGTGCCACCAGCAGAGATAAGACAGTTCAGCCCCAGCATTTT. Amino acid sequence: CATSRDKTVQPQHF.

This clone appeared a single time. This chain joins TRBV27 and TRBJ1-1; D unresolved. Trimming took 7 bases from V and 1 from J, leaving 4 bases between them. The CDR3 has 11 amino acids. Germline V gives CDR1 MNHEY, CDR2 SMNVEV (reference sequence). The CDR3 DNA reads TGTGCCAGCATGAGGAACACTGAAGCTTTCTTT. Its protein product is CASMRNTEAFF.

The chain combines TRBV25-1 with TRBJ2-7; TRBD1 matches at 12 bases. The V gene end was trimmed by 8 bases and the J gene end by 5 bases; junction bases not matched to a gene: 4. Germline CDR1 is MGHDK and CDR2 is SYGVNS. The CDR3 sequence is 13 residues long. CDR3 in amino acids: CASGGQGADEQYF. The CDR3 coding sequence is TGTGCCAGCGGGGGACAGGGGGCCGACGAGCAGTACTTC.

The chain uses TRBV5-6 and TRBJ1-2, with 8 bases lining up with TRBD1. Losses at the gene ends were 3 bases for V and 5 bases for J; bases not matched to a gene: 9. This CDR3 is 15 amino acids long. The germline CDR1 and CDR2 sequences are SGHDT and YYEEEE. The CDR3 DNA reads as TGTGCCAGCAGCTCCGGGTCAGGGGGCCGGTATGGCTACACCTTC. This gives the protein CASSSGSGGRYGYTF. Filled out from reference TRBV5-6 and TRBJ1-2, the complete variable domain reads DAGVTQSPTHLIKTRGQQVTLRCSPKSGHDTVSWYQQALGQGPQFIFQYYEEEERQRGNFPDRFSGHQFPNYSSELNVNALLLGDSALYLCASSSGSGGRYGYTFGSGTRLTVV.

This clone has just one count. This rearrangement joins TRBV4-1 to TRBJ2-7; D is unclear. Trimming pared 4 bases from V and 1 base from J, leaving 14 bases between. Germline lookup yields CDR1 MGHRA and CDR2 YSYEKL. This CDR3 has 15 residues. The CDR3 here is CASSLTNDQSYEQYF. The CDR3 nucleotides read TGCGCCAGCAGCCTTACAAACGATCAATCCTACGAGCAGTACTTC.

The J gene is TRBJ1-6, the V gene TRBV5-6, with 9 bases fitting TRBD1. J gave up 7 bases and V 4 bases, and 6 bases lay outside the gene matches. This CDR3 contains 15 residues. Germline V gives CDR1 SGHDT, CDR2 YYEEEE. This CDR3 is CASSDGQGPNSPLHF. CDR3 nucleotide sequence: TGTGCCAGCAGCGATGGACAGGGGCCGAATTCACCCCTCCACTTT.

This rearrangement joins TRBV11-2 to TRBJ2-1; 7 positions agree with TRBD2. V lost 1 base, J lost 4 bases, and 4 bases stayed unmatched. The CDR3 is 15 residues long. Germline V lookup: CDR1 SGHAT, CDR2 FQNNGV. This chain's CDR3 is CASSLGLAVYNEQFF. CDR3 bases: TGTGCCAGCAGCTTAGGGCTAGCGGTATACAATGAGCAGTTCTTC.

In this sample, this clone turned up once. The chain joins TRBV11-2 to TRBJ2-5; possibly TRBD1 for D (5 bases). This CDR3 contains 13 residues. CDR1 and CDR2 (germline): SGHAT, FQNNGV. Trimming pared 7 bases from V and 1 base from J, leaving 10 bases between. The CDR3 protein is CASNGGAQETQYF. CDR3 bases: TGTGCCAGCAACGGTGGGGCCCAAGAGACCCAGTACTTC. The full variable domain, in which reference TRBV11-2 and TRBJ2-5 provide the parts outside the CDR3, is EAGVAQSPRYKIIEKRQSVAFWCNPISGHATLYWYQQILGQGPKLLIQFQNNGVVDDSQLPKDRFSAERLKGVDSTLKIQPAKLEDSAVYLCASNGGAQETQYFGPGTRLLVL.

This CDR3 is CASSLKRIGQGRNEQFF. DNA for the CDR3: TGTGCCAGCAGCCTGAAACGTATTGGACAGGGAAGGAATGAGCAGTTCTTC. The chain is built from TRBV11-2 and TRBJ2-1, with 8 nucleotides matching TRBD1. Germline CDR1 reads SGHAT; CDR2 reads FQNNGV. With V trimmed by 5 bases and J by 7 bases, 16 bases remained unmatched. The CDR3 runs to 17 residues.

CDR3 sequence reads: CASSISVAYEQYF. The CDR3 DNA reads as TGTGCCAGTAGTATCTCGGTAGCCTACGAGCAGTACTTC. The gene calls are TRBV19 and TRBJ2-7; D unclear. The CDR3 is 13 amino acids. Per the germline V gene, CDR1 is LNHDA and CDR2 is SQIVND (reference sequence). V dropped 3 bases and J dropped 2 bases, with 8 bases sitting between them.

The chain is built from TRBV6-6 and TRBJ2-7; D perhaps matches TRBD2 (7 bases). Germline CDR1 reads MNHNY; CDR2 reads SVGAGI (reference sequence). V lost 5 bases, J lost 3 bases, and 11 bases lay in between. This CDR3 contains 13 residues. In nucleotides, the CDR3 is TGTGCCAGCAGTATGGGGGGGCTCTACGAGCAGTACTTC. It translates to CASSMGGLYEQYF.